This T cell receptor (beta chain) was recovered during a study of blood T cell repertoires in COVID-19. As for the study in general: From T cells, B-cell-depleted T cells, or PBMCs came the material, which was cDNA or gDNA.

Germline lookup yields CDR1 MNHEY and CDR2 SVGAGI. The V end lost 9 bases, the J end lost 2 bases, and 7 bases lay between the germline ends. CDR3 size: 12 residues. Method: immunoSEQ multiplex PCR; TCRdb's copy keeps in-frame clones and lacks some. The sample lists around 180,000 clones, approximately 79% occurring once. Sequenced: peripheral blood. The clonotype comes from a woman of 80 years or more with acute or convalescent COVID-19. This chain uses TRBV6-5 with TRBJ2-2; TRBD1 might be the D (5 bases). The CDR3 nucleotides read TGTGCCAGTAGGGGCAACACCGGGGAGCTGTTTTTT. This encodes CASRGNTGELFF.